The source of this TCR beta chain is a study of cytomegalovirus exposure and HLA in healthy donors. PCR was performed using 60 Vbeta and 13 Jbeta primers. Method: immunoSEQ multiplex PCR; TCRdb's copy keeps in-frame clones and lacks some. Here the sample spans some 200,000 clones, over 9.5% being singletons. The sample holds many counts of this clone. V lost 3 bases to trimming and J lost 7 bases, with 10 bases between them. Germline V CDR1 and CDR2: SGHRS, YFSETQ. This CDR3 has 12 amino acids. This TCR came from a man aged 50-59 years in good health and CMV-seropositive. The chain is built from TRBV5-1 and TRBJ1-1; a possible D gene is TRBD1 (5 bases). Material for sequencing was PBMCs. The CDR3 region has the DNA TGCGCCAGCAGCTCGACAGATGGTGAAGCTTTCTTT. Translating it yields CASSSTDGEAFF.